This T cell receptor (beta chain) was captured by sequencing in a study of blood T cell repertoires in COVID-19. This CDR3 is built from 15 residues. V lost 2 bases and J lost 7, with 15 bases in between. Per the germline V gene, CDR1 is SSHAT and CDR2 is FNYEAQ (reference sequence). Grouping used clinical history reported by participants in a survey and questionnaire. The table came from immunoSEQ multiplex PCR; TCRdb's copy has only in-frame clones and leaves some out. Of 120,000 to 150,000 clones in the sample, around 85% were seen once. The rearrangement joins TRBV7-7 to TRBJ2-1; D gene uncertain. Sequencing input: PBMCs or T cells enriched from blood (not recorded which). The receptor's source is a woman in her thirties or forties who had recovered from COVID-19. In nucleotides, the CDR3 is TGTGCCAGCAGCTTACACCTTGGCGGAGAAAATGAGCAGTTCTTC. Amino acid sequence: CASSLHLGGENEQFF.